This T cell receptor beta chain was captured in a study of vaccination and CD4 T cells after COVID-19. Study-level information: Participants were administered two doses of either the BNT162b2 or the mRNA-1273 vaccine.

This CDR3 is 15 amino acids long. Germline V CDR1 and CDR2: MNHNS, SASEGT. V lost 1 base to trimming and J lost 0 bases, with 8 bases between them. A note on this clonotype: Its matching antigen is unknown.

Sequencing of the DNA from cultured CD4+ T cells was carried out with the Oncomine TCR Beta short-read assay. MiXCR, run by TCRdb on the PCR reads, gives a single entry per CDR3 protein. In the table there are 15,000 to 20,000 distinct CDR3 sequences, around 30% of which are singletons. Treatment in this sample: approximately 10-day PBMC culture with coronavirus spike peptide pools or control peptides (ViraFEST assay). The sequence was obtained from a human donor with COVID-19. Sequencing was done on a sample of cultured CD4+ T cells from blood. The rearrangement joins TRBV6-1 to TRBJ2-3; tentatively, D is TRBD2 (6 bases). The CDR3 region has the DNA TGTGCCAGCAGTGAAGGGGCGGGGAGCACAGATACGCAGTATTTT. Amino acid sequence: CASSEGAGSTDTQYF.